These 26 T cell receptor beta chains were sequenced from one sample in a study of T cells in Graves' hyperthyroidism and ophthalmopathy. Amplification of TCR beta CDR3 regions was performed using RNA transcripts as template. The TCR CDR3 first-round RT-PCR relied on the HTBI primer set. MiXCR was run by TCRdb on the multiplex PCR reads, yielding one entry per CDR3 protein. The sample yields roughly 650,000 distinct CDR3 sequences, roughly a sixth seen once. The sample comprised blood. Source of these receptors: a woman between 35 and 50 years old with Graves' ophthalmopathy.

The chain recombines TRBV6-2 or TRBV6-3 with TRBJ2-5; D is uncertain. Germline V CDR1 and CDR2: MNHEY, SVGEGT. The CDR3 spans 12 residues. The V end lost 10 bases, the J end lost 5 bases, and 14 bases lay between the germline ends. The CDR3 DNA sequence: TGTGCCAACTCCTCCTTGGTTGAGACCCAGTACTTC. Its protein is CANSSLVETQYF.

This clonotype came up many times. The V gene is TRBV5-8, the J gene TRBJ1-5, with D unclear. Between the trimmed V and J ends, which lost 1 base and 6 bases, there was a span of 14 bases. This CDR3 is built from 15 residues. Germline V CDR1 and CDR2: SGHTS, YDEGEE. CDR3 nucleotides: TGTGCCAGCAGCTTGATGGGTGAGATCATTCAGCCCCAGCATTTT. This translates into CASSLMGEIIQPQHF.

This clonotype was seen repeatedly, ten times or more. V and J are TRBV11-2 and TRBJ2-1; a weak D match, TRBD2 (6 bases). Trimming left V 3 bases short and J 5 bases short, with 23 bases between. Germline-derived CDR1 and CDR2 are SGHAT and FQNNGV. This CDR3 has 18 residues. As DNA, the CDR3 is TGTGCCAGCAGCTTCAACCCCCACCTGACCCGGGGGAACAATGAGCAGTTCTTC. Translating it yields CASSFNPHLTRGNNEQFF.

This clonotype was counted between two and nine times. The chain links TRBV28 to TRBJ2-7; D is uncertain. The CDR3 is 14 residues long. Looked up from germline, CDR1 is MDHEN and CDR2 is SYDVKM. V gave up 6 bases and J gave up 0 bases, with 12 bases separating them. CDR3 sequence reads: CASSRAHSSYEQYF. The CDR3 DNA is TGTGCCAGCAGCAGAGCTCATAGCTCCTACGAGCAGTACTTC.

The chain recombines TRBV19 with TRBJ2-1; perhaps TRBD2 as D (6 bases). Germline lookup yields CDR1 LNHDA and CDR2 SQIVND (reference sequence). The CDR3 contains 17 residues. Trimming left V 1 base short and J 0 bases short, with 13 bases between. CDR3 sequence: CASSIAGGSYSYNEQFF. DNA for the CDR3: TGTGCCAGTAGTATAGCCGGGGGTTCGTACTCCTACAATGAGCAGTTCTTC. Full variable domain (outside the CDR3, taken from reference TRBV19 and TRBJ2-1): DGGITQSPKYLFRKEGQNVTLSCEQNLNHDAMYWYRQDPGQGLRLIYYSQIVNDFQKGDIAEGYSVSREKKESFPLTVTSAQKNPTAFYLCASSIAGGSYSYNEQFFGPGTRLTVL.

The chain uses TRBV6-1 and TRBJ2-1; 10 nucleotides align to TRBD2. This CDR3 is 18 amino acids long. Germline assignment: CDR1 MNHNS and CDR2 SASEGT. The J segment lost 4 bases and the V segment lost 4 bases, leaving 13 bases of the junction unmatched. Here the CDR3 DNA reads TGTGCCAGCAGTGCAGCGGGATCTAGCGGGGGCCCTTACAATGAGCAGTTCTTC. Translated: CASSAAGSSGGPYNEQFF.

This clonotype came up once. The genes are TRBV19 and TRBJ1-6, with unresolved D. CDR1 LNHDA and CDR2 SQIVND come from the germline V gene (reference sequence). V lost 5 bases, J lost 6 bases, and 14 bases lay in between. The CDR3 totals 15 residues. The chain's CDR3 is CASSFGLMGNSPLHF. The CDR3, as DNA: TGTGCCAGTAGTTTCGGACTAATGGGTAATTCACCCCTCCACTTT.

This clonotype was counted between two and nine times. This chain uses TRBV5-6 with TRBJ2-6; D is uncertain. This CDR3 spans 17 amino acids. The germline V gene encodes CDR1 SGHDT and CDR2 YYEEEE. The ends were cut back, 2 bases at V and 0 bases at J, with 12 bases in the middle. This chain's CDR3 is CASSFFRPPSGANVLTF. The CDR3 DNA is TGTGCCAGCAGCTTCTTTCGGCCACCCTCTGGGGCCAACGTCCTGACTTTC.

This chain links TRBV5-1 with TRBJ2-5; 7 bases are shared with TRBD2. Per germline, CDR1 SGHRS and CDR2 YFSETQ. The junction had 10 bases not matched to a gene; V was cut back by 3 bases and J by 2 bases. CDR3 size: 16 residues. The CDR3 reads CASSSLSSGGQETQYF. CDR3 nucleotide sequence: TGCGCCAGCAGCTCCCTTTCTAGCGGTGGTCAAGAGACCCAGTACTTC.

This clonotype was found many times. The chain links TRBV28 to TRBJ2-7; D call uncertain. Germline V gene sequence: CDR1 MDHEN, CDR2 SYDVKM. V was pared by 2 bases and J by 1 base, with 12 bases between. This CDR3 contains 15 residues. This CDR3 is CASSLGSLFSYEQYF. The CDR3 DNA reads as TGTGCCAGCAGTTTAGGCTCTCTATTTTCCTACGAGCAGTACTTC. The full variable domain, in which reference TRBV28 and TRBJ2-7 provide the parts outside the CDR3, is DVKVTQSSRYLVKRTGEKVFLECVQDMDHENMFWYRQDPGLGLRLIYFSYDVKMKEKGDIPEGYSVSREKKERFSLILESASTNQTSMYLCASSLGSLFSYEQYFGPGTRLTVT.

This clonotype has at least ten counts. Here the CDR3 reads CASSSLAGGPNEQFF. CDR3 DNA: TGTGCCAGCAGCTCATTAGCGGGAGGGCCTAATGAGCAGTTCTTC. The J gene is TRBJ2-1, the V gene TRBV7-8; the match to TRBD2 covers 11 bases. CDR3 length: 15 amino acids. The V gene's germline CDR1 is SGHVS and CDR2 FQNEAQ. Unmatched junction bases numbered 6, after V lost 4 bases and J lost 7 bases. Variable domain in full (rest from reference TRBV7-8 and TRBJ2-1): GAGVSQSPRYKVAKRGQDVALRCDPISGHVSLFWYQQALGQGPEFLTYFQNEAQLDKSGLPSDRFFAERPEGSVSTLKIQRTQQEDSAVYLCASSSLAGGPNEQFFGPGTRLTVL.

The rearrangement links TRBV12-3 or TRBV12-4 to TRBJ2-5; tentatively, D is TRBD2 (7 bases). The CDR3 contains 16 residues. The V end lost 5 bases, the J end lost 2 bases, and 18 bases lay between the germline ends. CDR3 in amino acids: CASSPLAGGHQETQYF. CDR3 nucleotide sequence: TGTGCCAGCAGTCCGTTGGCCGGGGGGCATCAAGAGACCCAGTACTTC.

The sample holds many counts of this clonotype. CDR3 sequence (DNA): TGCAGTGCTAGAGATCGGAGACAGGGCAGTCTTTCCCAGCATTTT. Translating gives CSARDRRQGSLSQHF. The J gene is TRBJ1-5, the V gene TRBV20-1; 7 nucleotides match TRBD1. The CDR3 sequence is 15 residues long. Per germline, CDR1 DFQATT and CDR2 SNEGSKA (reference sequence). V dropped 0 bases and J dropped 11; count of bases not matched to a gene: 13.

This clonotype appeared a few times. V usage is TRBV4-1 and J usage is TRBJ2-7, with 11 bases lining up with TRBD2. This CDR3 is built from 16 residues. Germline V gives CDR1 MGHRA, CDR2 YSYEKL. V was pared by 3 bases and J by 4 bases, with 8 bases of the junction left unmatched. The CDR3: CASSHVTSGGLYEQYF. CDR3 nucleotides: TGCGCCAGCAGCCATGTAACTAGCGGGGGACTGTACGAGCAGTACTTC.

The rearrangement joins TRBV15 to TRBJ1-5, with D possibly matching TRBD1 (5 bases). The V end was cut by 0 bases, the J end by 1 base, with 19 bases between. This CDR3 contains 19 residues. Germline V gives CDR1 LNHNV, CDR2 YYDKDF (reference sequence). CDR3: CATSRDRGRGIVSNQPQHF. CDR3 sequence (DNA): TGTGCCACCAGCAGAGATCGAGGCCGGGGGATTGTGAGCAATCAGCCCCAGCATTTT. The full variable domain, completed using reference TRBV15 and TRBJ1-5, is DAMVIQNPRYQVTQFGKPVTLSCSQTLNHNVMYWYQQKSSQAPKLLFHYYDKDFNNEADTPDNFQSRRPNTSFCFLDIRSPGLGDTAMYLCATSRDRGRGIVSNQPQHFGDGTRLSIL.

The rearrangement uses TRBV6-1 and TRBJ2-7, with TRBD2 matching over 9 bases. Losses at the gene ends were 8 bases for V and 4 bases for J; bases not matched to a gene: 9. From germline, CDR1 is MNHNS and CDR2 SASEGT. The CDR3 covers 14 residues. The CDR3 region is CASQMGGRAYEQYF. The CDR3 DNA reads TGTGCCAGCCAAATGGGCGGGAGGGCGTACGAGCAGTACTTC.

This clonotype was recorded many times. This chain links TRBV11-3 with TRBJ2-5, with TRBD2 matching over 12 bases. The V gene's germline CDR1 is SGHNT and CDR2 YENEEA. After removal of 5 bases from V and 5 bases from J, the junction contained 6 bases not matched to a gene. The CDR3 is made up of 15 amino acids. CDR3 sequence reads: CASSTGLAGEETQYF. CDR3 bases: TGTGCCAGCAGCACGGGACTAGCGGGTGAGGAGACCCAGTACTTC.

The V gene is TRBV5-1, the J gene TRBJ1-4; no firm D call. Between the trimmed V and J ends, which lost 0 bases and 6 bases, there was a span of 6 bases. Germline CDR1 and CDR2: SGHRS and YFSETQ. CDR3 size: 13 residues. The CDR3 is CASSLGVDEKLFF. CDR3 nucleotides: TGCGCCAGCAGCTTGGGAGTGGATGAAAAACTGTTTTTT.

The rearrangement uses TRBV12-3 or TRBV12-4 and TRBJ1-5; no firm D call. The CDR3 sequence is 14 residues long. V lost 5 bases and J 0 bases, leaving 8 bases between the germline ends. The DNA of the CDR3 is TGTGCCAGCAGTACCATGGGTAGCAATCAGCCCCAGCATTTT. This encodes CASSTMGSNQPQHF.

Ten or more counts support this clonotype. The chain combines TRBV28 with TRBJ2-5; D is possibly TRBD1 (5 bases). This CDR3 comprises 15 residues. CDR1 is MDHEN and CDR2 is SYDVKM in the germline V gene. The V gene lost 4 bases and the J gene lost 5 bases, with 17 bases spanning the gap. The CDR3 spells CASSSKTEPRETQYF. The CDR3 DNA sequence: TGTGCCAGCAGTTCAAAGACAGAGCCCCGTGAGACCCAGTACTTC.

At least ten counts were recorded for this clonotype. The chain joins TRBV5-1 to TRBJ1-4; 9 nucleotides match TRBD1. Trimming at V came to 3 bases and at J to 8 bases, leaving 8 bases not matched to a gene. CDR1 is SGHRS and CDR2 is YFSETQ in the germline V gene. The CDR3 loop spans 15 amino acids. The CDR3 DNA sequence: TGCGCCAGCAGCTCCGGCGGGACAGGGCGGGAAAAACTGTTTTTT. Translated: CASSSGGTGREKLFF. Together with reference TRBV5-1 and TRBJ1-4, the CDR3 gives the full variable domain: KAGVTQTPRYLIKTRGQQVTLSCSPISGHRSVSWYQQTPGQGLQFLFEYFSETQRNKGNFPGRFSGRQFSNSRSEMNVSTLELGDSALYLCASSSGGTGREKLFFGSGTQLSVL.

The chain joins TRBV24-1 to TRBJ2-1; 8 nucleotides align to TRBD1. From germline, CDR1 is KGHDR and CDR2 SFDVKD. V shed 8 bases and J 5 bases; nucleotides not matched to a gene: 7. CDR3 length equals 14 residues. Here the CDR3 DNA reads TGTGCCACCAACAACGGACAGGGAAACAATGAGCAGTTCTTC. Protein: CATNNGQGNNEQFF.

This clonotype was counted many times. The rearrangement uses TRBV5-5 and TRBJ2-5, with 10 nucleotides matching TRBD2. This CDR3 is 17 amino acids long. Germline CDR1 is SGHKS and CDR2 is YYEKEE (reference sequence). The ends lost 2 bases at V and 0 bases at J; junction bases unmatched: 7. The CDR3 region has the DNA TGTGCCAGCAGCTTAAGGCCTAGCGGGAGATACCAAGAGACCCAGTACTTC. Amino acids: CASSLRPSGRYQETQYF.

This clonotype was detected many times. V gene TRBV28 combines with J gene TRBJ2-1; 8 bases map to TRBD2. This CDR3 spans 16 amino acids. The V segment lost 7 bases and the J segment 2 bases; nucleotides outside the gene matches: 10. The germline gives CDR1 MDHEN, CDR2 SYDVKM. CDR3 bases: TGTGCCAGCAAATCACTAGCGGACCGTACCTACAATGAGCAGTTCTTC. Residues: CASKSLADRTYNEQFF.

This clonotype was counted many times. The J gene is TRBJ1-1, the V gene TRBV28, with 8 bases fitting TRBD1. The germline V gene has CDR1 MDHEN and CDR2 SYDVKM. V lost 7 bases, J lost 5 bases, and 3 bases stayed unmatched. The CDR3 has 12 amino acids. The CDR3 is CASTGGATEAFF. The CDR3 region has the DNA TGTGCCAGCACAGGGGGCGCGACTGAAGCTTTCTTT.

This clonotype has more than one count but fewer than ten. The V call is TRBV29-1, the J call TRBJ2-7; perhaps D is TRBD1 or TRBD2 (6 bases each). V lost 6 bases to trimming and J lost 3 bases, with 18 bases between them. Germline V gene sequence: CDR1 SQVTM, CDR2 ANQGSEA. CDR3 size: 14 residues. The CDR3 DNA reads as TGCAGCGTAGGGAGGCCAGGGGAGGACTACGAGCAGTACTTC. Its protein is CSVGRPGEDYEQYF.